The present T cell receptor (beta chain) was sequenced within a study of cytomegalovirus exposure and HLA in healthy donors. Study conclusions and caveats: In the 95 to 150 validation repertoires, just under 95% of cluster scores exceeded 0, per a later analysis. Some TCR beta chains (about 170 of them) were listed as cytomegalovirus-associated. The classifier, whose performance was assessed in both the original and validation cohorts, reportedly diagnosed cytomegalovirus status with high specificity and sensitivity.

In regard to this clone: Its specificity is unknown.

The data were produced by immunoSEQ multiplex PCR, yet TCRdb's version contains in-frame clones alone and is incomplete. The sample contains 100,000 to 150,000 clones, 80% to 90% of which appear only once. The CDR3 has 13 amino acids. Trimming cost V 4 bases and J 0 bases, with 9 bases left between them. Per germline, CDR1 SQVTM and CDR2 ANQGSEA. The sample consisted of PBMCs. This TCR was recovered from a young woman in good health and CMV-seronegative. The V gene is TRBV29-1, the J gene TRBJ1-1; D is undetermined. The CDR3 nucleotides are TGCAGCGTTGGTGGCCAAATGAACACTGAAGCTTTCTTT. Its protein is CSVGGQMNTEAFF.